This TCR beta chain was retrieved from a study of blood T cell repertoires in COVID-19. Resolution of symptoms, clearance, or two negative PCRs was present in recovered Cohort 3 donors. Using immunoSEQ multiplex PCR, the repertoire was profiled, and TCRdb retains in-frame clones only, with some absent. Here the sample spans 150,000 to 200,000 clones, 65% to 85% being singletons. The germline V gene encodes CDR1 ENHRY and CDR2 SYGVKD. This CDR3 has 15 residues. V was cut by 2 bases and J by 4 bases, with 14 bases left in between. Sequencing was carried out using PBMCs or T cells enriched from blood (not recorded which). The chain carries TRBV10-3 and TRBJ1-2, with D perhaps TRBD1 (6 bases). This TCR came from a woman aged 55-69 years who had recovered from COVID-19. The CDR3 reads CAISEGTTGLYGYTF. The CDR3 nucleotides read TGTGCCATCAGTGAGGGGACAACAGGGCTCTATGGCTACACCTTC.